This T cell receptor (beta chain) was identified in a study of early stage breast cancer tumors. Study context: Of around 16 invasive breast tumors, about a dozen were hormone receptor-positive, HER2-negative. Study-wide results and caveats: Commonly generated sequences made up most enriched TCRB sequences shared between patients.

Germline V gene sequence: CDR1 SGHVS, CDR2 FQNEAQ. The length of the CDR3 is 16 residues. V lost 5 bases and J lost 1, with 17 bases in between. Using immunoSEQ multiplex PCR, the repertoire was profiled, and TCRdb retains in-frame clones only, with some absent. Of around 53,000 clones in the sample, 75% to 95% were seen once. As regards this clone: Its target is not known.

The sequenced sample was blood. This clonotype originated in an older person with breast cancer. The chain joins TRBV7-8 to TRBJ1-2, with D uncertain. This CDR3 is CASSNRPGSGNYGYTF. CDR3 coding DNA: TGTGCCAGCAGCAACCGGCCGGGTTCGGGTAACTATGGCTACACCTTC. Using reference TRBV7-8 and TRBJ1-2 for the parts outside the CDR3, the full variable domain is GAGVSQSPRYKVAKRGQDVALRCDPISGHVSLFWYQQALGQGPEFLTYFQNEAQLDKSGLPSDRFFAERPEGSVSTLKIQRTQQEDSAVYLCASSNRPGSGNYGYTFGSGTRLTVV.